A selection of T cell receptor beta chains follows, all from one sample in a study of post-analysis software for immune sequencing data. TCRdb used MiXCR to reprocess the PCR reads, holding one entry per CDR3 protein. Altogether a few hundred thousand distinct CDR3 sequences are present, approximately 31% being singletons, with the ten largest covering around 6%. The specimen sequenced was blood. Source of these receptors: a girl younger than 18 with multiple sclerosis. Each CDR3 is given with its conserved first and last residue.

j_call | v_call | cdr3_aa
TRBJ1-5 | TRBV13 | CASSTGPDGQPQHF
TRBJ1-1 | TRBV5-5 | CASSGRDTNTEAFF
TRBJ1-5 | TRBV5-1 | CASSSRGDQPQHF
TRBJ2-1 | TRBV7-3 | CASSGGGGTEQFF
TRBJ2-1 | TRBV12-3/TRBV12-4 | CASSLQGWAYNEQFF
TRBJ2-5 | TRBV4-1 | CASSIGLAGGETQYF
TRBJ2-5 | TRBV7-2 | CASRLKGTQYF
TRBJ2-1 | TRBV24-1 | CATSDAGMERGYAYNEQFF
TRBJ2-3 | TRBV21-1 | CASSKGQGTSTDTQYF
TRBJ2-3 | TRBV12-3/TRBV12-4 | CASSFSAWGGTDTEYF
TRBJ1-2 | TRBV20-1 | CSAILGGAYGYTF
NA | TRBV28 | CASSPPGQAETQYF
TRBJ1-1 | TRBV7-3 | CASSWRAGADTEAFF
TRBJ2-1 | TRBV10-3 | CAIRGGGPFEQFF
TRBJ2-1 | TRBV5-6 | CASSLWESEQFF
TRBJ2-2 | TRBV7-2 | CASSLVLGSTGELFF
TRBJ2-2 | TRBV4-2 | CASSQGQGRYTGELFF
TRBJ2-7 | TRBV9 | CASSVGAATTYEQYF
TRBJ2-5 | TRBV5-1 | CASSLSGQGGTQYF
TRBJ2-1 | TRBV5-5 | CASSPADNFYNEQFF
TRBJ1-1 | TRBV20-1 | CSARPPGRGTEAFF
TRBJ1-5 | TRBV20-1 | CSARHSRQANQPQHF
TRBJ1-1 | TRBV11-1 | CASSLSPGTEAFF
TRBJ1-1 | TRBV20-1 | CSARGVIMNTEAFF
TRBJ2-2 | TRBV5-1 | CASSGRTGGTGELFF
NA | TRBV3-1 | CASSQGEGGKDETQYF
TRBJ1-2 | TRBV24-1 | CATSESGTGFGYTF
TRBJ2-2 | TRBV5-1 | CATSQGLPNTGELFF
TRBJ2-4 | TRBV4-1 | CASSPSKGILAKNIQYF
TRBJ1-2 | TRBV2 | CASRWDRGQGGYTF
TRBJ1-2 | TRBV20-1 | CSGMGQLYGYTF
TRBJ2-7 | TRBV7-2 | CASRPSGGFYEQYF
TRBJ1-4 | TRBV9 | CASSADDRGREKLFF
TRBJ1-2 | TRBV18 | CASSPLDGIYGYTF
TRBJ2-5 | TRBV7-9 | CASSLVRDTLTQYF
TRBJ2-1 | TRBV5-1 | CASDLPSGLAGLPGSEQFF
TRBJ2-5 | TRBV20-1 | CSAFTSRSGETQYF
TRBJ2-3 | TRBV4-2 | CASSQFERTTDTQYF
TRBJ1-2 | TRBV7-3 | CASGTGSEYGYTF
TRBJ2-2 | TRBV29-1 | CSGHGTETGELFF
TRBJ1-1 | TRBV20-1 | CSAKNQHLITEAFF
TRBJ2-5 | TRBV20-1 | CSASPGGRETQYF
TRBJ2-3 | TRBV5-1 | CASNLDLAGFADTQYF
TRBJ2-5 | TRBV5-1 | CASSLAAQETQYF
TRBJ2-4 | TRBV7-8 | CASSLRPDRGDILYF
TRBJ2-3 | TRBV7-9 | CASSPKGGTDTQYF
TRBJ1-2 | TRBV9 | CASSVGEGNYGYTF